The 4 T cell receptor beta chains listed next were all sequenced from one sample in a study of cytomegalovirus exposure and HLA in healthy donors. Amplification used 60 Vbeta primers and 13 Jbeta primers. Using immunoSEQ multiplex PCR, the repertoire was profiled, and TCRdb retains in-frame clones only, with some absent. The record lists fewer than 150,000 clones, of which the ten most abundant hold less than 3.5%. The specimen sequenced was PBMCs. All receptors derive from a man aged 35-49 years in good health and CMV-seronegative.

The chain joins TRBV7-6 to TRBJ2-3, with 11 bases matching TRBD1. Trimming removed 3 bases from V and 4 bases from J; junction bases left unmatched: 6. Germline V gives CDR1 SGHVS, CDR2 FNYEAQ. The CDR3 totals 16 residues. The CDR3 nucleotides read TGTGCCAGCAGCTTCTCCGGGACAGGGGGAGCAGATACGCAGTATTTT. Residues: CASSFSGTGGADTQYF.

The V and J genes are TRBV18 and TRBJ1-4, with a possible D match to TRBD1 (5 bases). Trimming removed 2 bases from V and 2 bases from J, with 12 bases in between. The length of the CDR3 is 16 residues. Per germline, CDR1 KGHSH and CDR2 LQKENI. CDR3 protein: CASSPNYDSTNEKLFF. The CDR3 nucleotides are TGTGCCAGCTCACCAAATTATGACAGCACTAATGAAAAACTGTTTTTT. The whole variable domain, remainder taken from reference TRBV18 and TRBJ1-4, is NAGVMQNPRHLVRRRGQEARLRCSPMKGHSHVYWYRQLPEEGLKFMVYLQKENIIDESGMPKERFSAEFPKEGPSILRIQQVVRGDSAAYFCASSPNYDSTNEKLFFGSGTQLSVL.

V is TRBV5-4 and J is TRBJ1-2, with D hard to call. The V gene's germline CDR1 is SGHNT and CDR2 YYREEE (reference sequence). This CDR3 has 14 residues. V was cut by 4 bases and J by 4 bases, with 14 bases left in between. CDR3 protein: CASSPAGDGYGYTF. For the CDR3, the DNA is TGTGCCAGCAGCCCCGCAGGCGACGGCTATGGCTACACCTTC.

The chain is built from TRBV7-9 and TRBJ1-1; D possibly corresponds to TRBD1 (5 bases). The germline gives CDR1 SEHNR, CDR2 FQNEAQ (reference sequence). Between the trimmed V and J ends, which lost 1 base and 4 bases, there was a span of 13 bases. The CDR3 extends over 15 amino acids. The CDR3 DNA sequence: TGTGCCAGCAGCTTAGGTTTGAGTAGGGGCACTGAAGCTTTCTTT. Amino acid sequence: CASSLGLSRGTEAFF.